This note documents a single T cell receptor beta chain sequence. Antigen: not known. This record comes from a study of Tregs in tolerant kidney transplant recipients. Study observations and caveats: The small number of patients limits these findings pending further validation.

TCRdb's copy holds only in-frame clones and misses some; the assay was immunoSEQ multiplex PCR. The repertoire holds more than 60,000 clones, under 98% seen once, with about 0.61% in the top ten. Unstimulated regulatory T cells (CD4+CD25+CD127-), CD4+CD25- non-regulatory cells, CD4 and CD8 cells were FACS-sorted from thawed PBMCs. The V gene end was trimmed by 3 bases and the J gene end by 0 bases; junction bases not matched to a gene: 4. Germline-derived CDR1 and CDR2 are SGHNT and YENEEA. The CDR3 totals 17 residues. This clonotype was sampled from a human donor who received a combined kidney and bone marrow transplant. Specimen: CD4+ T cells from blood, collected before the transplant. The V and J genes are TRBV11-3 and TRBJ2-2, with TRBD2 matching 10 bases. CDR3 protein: CASSFPLAGANTGELFF. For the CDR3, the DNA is TGTGCCAGCAGCTTTCCGCTAGCGGGGGCGAACACCGGGGAGCTGTTTTTT.